A selection of T cell receptor beta chains follows, all from one sample in a study of T-cell memory formation after mild COVID-19. From the 5' RACE reads, TCRdb called clonotypes with MiXCR, one entry per CDR3 protein. The table lists over 350,000 distinct CDR3 sequences, 20% to 30% of them singletons. The sequenced material came from PBMCs or a T cell subset sorted from them (not recorded which). These receptors were taken from an adult woman who had mild COVID-19 (a few samples of this study predate the infection). Cell type and time point are not known. The CDR3 runs from the conserved cysteine through the conserved F or W. D genes are given only for firm matches. Not all rows give a size; the values are once, few, many and, for expanded clones, a class.

V,J,size,D,CDR3,DNA
TRBV20-1,TRBJ2-7,NA,TRBD1,CSALPGQGAYEQYF,TGCAGTGCTCTTCCGGGACAGGGGGCCTACGAGCAGTACTTC
TRBV20-1,TRBJ1-2,few,NA,CSASTSGTASDYGYTF,TGCAGTGCCAGTACGAGTGGCACGGCTTCGGACTATGGCTACACCTTC
TRBV9,TRBJ2-3,NA,NA,CASSVSSSDTQYF,TGTGCCAGCAGCGTATCCTCCTCAGATACGCAGTATTTT
TRBV7-9,TRBJ2-1,NA,TRBD2,CASSLVVGGVFYNEQFF,TGTGCCAGCAGCTTAGTTGTTGGGGGGGTTTTCTACAATGAGCAGTTCTTC
TRBV20-1,TRBJ2-7,few,NA,CSASGQNYEQYF,TGCAGTGCTAGCGGACAGAACTACGAGCAGTACTTC
TRBV25-1,TRBJ2-1,few,TRBD2,CASSESGGPHNEQFF,TGTGCCAGCAGTGAATCGGGAGGCCCGCACAATGAGCAGTTCTTC
TRBV5-1,TRBJ2-7,NA,NA,CASSPQGTYEQYF,TGCGCCAGCAGCCCCCAGGGGACCTACGAGCAGTACTTC
TRBV24-1,TRBJ2-1,few,TRBD2,CATSASPAGGPAGMFEQFF,TGTGCCACCAGTGCCTCTCCAGCGGGAGGGCCGGCTGGGATGTTTGAGCAGTTCTTC
TRBV20-1,TRBJ2-5,NA,TRBD2,CSASPLAGETQYF,TGCAGTGCTAGCCCCCTAGCGGGAGAGACCCAGTACTTC
TRBV15,TRBJ2-2,few,NA,CATSSHISNTGELFF,TGTGCCACCAGCAGCCACATCTCGAACACCGGGGAGCTGTTTTTT
TRBV9,TRBJ2-1,NA,NA,CASNLGSVNEQFF,TGTGCCAGCAATCTGGGATCAGTGAATGAGCAGTTCTTC
TRBV18,TRBJ2-1,once,NA,CASSRRDAYNEQFF,TGTGCCAGCTCACGCCGGGACGCCTACAATGAGCAGTTCTTC
TRBV7-2,TRBJ1-2,NA,NA,CASTLTATNYGYTF,TGTGCCAGCACCCTGACAGCCACTAACTATGGCTACACCTTC
TRBV12-3/TRBV12-4,TRBJ2-1,NA,NA,CASSFERDNEQFF,TGTGCCAGCAGTTTCGAGCGGGACAATGAGCAGTTCTTC
TRBV21-1,TRBJ2-3,NA,NA,CASSKASGTTDTQYF,TGTGCCAGCAGCAAGGCTAGCGGGACCACAGATACGCAGTATTTT
TRBV15,TRBJ2-5,NA,TRBD1,CATSSRQGQETQYF,TGTGCCACCAGCTCCCGACAGGGGCAAGAGACCCAGTACTTC
TRBV18,TRBJ1-3,NA,NA,CASSPSSPNTIYF,TGTGCCAGCTCACCGTCCAGTCCAAACACCATATATTTT
TRBV3-1,TRBJ1-2,few,TRBD1,CASSQDRPGQGDYGYTF,TGTGCCAGCAGCCAAGATAGGCCGGGACAGGGGGACTATGGCTACACCTTC
TRBV19,TRBJ1-2,NA,NA,CASSPKLDYGYTF,TGTGCCAGTAGTCCAAAATTAGACTATGGCTACACCTTC
TRBV7-9,TRBJ1-6,few,NA,CASSLVAVQSPLHF,TGTGCCAGCAGCTTAGTCGCGGTCCAGAGTCCCCTCCACTTT
TRBV4-1,TRBJ1-4,NA,TRBD1,CASSQDLEGAPKDEKLFF,TGCGCCAGCAGCCAAGATCTAGAGGGGGCGCCGAAGGATGAAAAACTGTTTTTT
TRBV10-3,TRBJ1-1,NA,TRBD1,CAIRRTGVNTEAFF,TGTGCCATCAGACGGACAGGGGTGAACACTGAAGCTTTCTTT
TRBV7-2,TRBJ2-5,few,NA,CASSLNSRWAETQYF,TGTGCCAGCAGCTTAAATTCTCGGTGGGCAGAGACCCAGTACTTC
TRBV7-9,TRBJ2-7,NA,NA,CASSLGGSEYEEYF,TGTGCCAGCAGCTTAGGCGGCAGCGAGTACGAGGAGTACTTC
TRBV6-5,TRBJ1-1,NA,NA,CASSYLAGSGGGAFF,TGTGCCAGCAGTTACCTAGCGGGGTCCGGGGGGGGAGCTTTCTTT
TRBV5-8,TRBJ1-6,NA,TRBD1,CASSRKTGPNNSPLHF,TGTGCCAGCAGCCGGAAGACAGGGCCGAATAATTCACCCCTCCACTTT
TRBV20-1,TRBJ2-7,few,TRBD1,CSAWTGGEQYF,TGCAGTGCTTGGACAGGAGGAGAGCAGTACTTC
TRBV5-1,TRBJ2-7,NA,TRBD2,CASSPAGSGGSYEQYF,TGCGCCAGCAGCCCGGCGGGTAGCGGGGGCTCCTACGAGCAGTACTTC
TRBV9,TRBJ2-7,NA,NA,CASSVESFSYEQYF,TGTGCCAGCAGCGTAGAAAGTTTCTCCTACGAGCAGTACTTC
TRBV12-3/TRBV12-4,TRBJ1-2,NA,NA,CASSLASRQGVGYTF,TGTGCCAGCAGTTTAGCGAGTAGGCAGGGAGTAGGCTACACCTTC
TRBV5-1,TRBJ2-1,NA,TRBD2,CASSERDYYNEQFF,TGCGCCAGCAGCGAAAGGGACTATTACAATGAGCAGTTCTTC
TRBV7-9,TRBJ2-1,few,NA,CASSFSIDEQFF,TGTGCCAGCAGCTTTTCTATAGATGAGCAGTTCTTC